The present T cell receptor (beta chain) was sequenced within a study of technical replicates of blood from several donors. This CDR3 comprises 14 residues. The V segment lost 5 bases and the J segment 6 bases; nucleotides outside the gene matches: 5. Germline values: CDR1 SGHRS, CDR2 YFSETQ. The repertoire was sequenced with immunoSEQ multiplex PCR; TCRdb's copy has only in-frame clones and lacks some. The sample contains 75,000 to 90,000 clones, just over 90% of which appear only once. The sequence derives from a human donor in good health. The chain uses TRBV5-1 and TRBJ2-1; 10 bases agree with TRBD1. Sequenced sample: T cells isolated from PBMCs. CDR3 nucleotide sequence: TGCGCCAGCAGTCTAGACAGGGGGCCCAATGAGCAGTTCTTC. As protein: CASSLDRGPNEQFF.